This T cell receptor beta chain was captured in a study of early T cells in non-severe SARS-CoV-2 infection. In the study overall: Bulk RNA taken from unsorted whole blood was sequenced, leaving chains unpaired.

TCRdb recomputed calls from the 5' RACE reads with MiXCR, one row per CDR3 protein. The sample consists of about 34,000 distinct CDR3 sequences, approximately 6% of them appearing once. This clonotype was observed at least ten times. The CDR3 has 14 amino acids. Between the trimmed V and J ends, which lost 3 bases and 0 bases, there was a span of 5 bases. Germline V gene data show CDR1 as LGHDT and CDR2 as YNNKEL (reference sequence). Sequenced input: whole blood. The J gene is TRBJ1-4, the V gene TRBV3-1; D gene unclear. The source of this sequence is an adult who was a healthcare worker with PCR-confirmed SARS-CoV-2 infection or an uninfected control (not recorded which). The CDR3 nucleotides are TGTGCCAGCAGCCAGAGGGCAACTAATGAAAAACTGTTTTTT. Protein product: CASSQRATNEKLFF.